These 22 T cell receptor beta chains were sequenced from one sample in a study of CD8+CD57+ T cells in acquired aplastic anemia. Patients selected for sequencing had displayed CD8+CD57+ cell expansion by flow cytometry. Genomic DNA constituted the template upon which TCR beta VDJ and CDR3 profiling was performed. TCRdb called the reads again in MiXCR, with one record for every CDR3 protein. This repertoire shows 400,000 to 600,000 distinct CDR3 sequences, over 25% found once; its top ten account for nearly 0.85%. The sequencing sample was made of sorted CD4+, CD8+, or CD8+CD57+ T cells (not recorded which) from PBMCs. The receptors originated from a human donor with aplastic anemia.

This clonotype was observed a handful of times. The junction shows a germline mismatch at one end, possibly a read error. This sequence joins TRBV10-3 and TRBJ1-5; 10 bases line up with TRBD1. Germline-derived CDR1 and CDR2 are ENHRY and SYGVKD. The CDR3 runs 15 residues. The chain's CDR3 is CASSPATGGMQPQHF. In DNA form, the CDR3 reads TGTGCCAGCAGTCCAGCGACAGGGGGCATGCAGCCCCAGCATTTT.

This clonotype was observed a few times. The chain uses TRBV3-1 and TRBJ1-1; a weak D match, TRBD1 (5 bases). The CDR3 loop spans 15 amino acids. V was trimmed by 1 base and J by 0 bases, leaving 9 bases between them. Germline values: CDR1 LGHDT, CDR2 YNNKEL (reference sequence). In DNA, the CDR3 is TGTGCCAGCAGCCAAGGTTACAGGTTGAACACTGAAGCTTTCTTT. Translated: CASSQGYRLNTEAFF.

This sequence joins TRBV5-4 and TRBJ2-7; 12 bases agree with TRBD2. The J segment lost 1 base and the V segment lost 0 bases, leaving 5 bases of the junction unmatched. CDR1 is SGHNT, CDR2 YYREEE, per germline (reference sequence). The CDR3 covers 17 residues. CDR3 sequence reads: CASSLGPSGGASYEQYF. The CDR3 DNA reads as TGTGCCAGCAGCTTGGGTCCTAGCGGGGGGGCGTCCTACGAGCAGTACTTC.

The table lists this clonotype with many counts. This chain uses TRBV29-1 with TRBJ2-1, with D maybe TRBD2 (7 bases). In germline, CDR1 is SQVTM, CDR2 ANQGSEA. Between the trimmed V and J ends, which lost 6 bases and 5 bases, there was a span of 23 bases. There are 16 residues in the CDR3. The CDR3 DNA sequence: TGCAGCGTGGGTAGGGGGAGCTGGGAGGGCGACAATGAGCAGTTCTTC. Translating gives CSVGRGSWEGDNEQFF.

This clonotype was seen a few times. This chain joins TRBV20-1 and TRBJ1-3; D gene unclear. This CDR3 is built from 12 residues. Between the trimmed V and J ends, which lost 4 bases and 0 bases, there was a span of 4 bases. Germline assignment: CDR1 DFQATT and CDR2 SNEGSKA (reference sequence). CDR3 amino acids: CSAKNSGNTIYF. The CDR3 coding sequence is TGCAGTGCTAAAAACTCTGGAAACACCATATATTTT.

Details on this clonotype: A much larger clonotype is one base distant, so this may be a read error. The CDR3 carries no conserved terminal phenylalanine or tryptophan, so it likely arises from a read error. The chain uses TRBV20-1 and TRBJ1-5; a possible D gene is TRBD1 (5 bases). This CDR3 has 13 amino acids. The germline V gene has CDR1 DFQATT and CDR2 SNEGSKA (reference sequence). V lost 6 bases and J 7 bases, leaving 16 bases between the germline ends. The CDR3 DNA is TGCAGTGCCCCTCCTCGGGGGGAACAGCCCCAGCATTCT. Translation gives CSAPPRGEQPQHS.

This clonotype was counted between two and nine times. A read error may explain this, as a much larger clone is one base away. The V gene is TRBV2, the J gene TRBJ1-2; no definite D call. The CDR3 length is 13 residues. Germline CDR1 and CDR2: SNHLY and FYNNEI. V was shortened by 11 bases and J by 2 bases, with 15 bases between the two germline ends. CDR3 sequence reads: CAGPGGKNYGYTF. DNA of the CDR3: TGTGCCGGACCAGGAGGGAAAAACTATGGCTACACCTTC.

The gene calls are TRBV11-2 and TRBJ2-2; the match to TRBD2 covers 15 bases. CDR3 length equals 16 residues. Germline V gene data show CDR1 as SGHAT and CDR2 as FQNNGV. V shed 3 bases, J shed 5 bases, and the junction held 1 base outside the gene matches. CDR3 region: CASSFGTSGGTGELFF. In nucleotides, the CDR3 is TGTGCCAGCAGCTTCGGGACTAGCGGGGGGACCGGGGAGCTGTTTTTT.

There are many counts of this clonotype. The chain links TRBV7-8 to TRBJ2-7, with D perhaps being TRBD1 or TRBD2 (5 bases each). The CDR3 runs to 13 residues. V shed 4 bases and J shed 7 bases, with 14 bases lying between them. Germline V CDR1 and CDR2: SGHVS, FQNEAQ. The CDR3 DNA is TGTGCCAGCAGCTACCCCGGGACCCGGGAGCAGTACTTC. Protein: CASSYPGTREQYF. The variable domain in full, completed from reference TRBV7-8 and TRBJ2-7, reads GAGVSQSPRYKVAKRGQDVALRCDPISGHVSLFWYQQALGQGPEFLTYFQNEAQLDKSGLPSDRFFAERPEGSVSTLKIQRTQQEDSAVYLCASSYPGTREQYFGPGTRLTVT.

Points on this clonotype: Without the conserved terminal phenylalanine or tryptophan, this CDR3 likely stems from a read error. The chain links TRBV25-1 to TRBJ2-7; 8 nucleotides match TRBD1. With 1 base clipped from V and 1 base from J, the junction kept 3 bases outside the gene matches. The germline V gene has CDR1 MGHDK and CDR2 SYGVNS. This CDR3 is built from 15 residues. The CDR3 reads CASSESGTGSYEQYL. The CDR3 bases are TGTGCCAGCAGTGAATCCGGGACAGGATCCTACGAGCAGTACCTC.

This clonotype was seen a handful of times. The chain recombines TRBV7-2 with TRBJ1-5; D is uncertain. V gave up 1 base and J gave up 4 bases, with 11 bases separating them. The CDR3 is 15 residues long. Germline V gives CDR1 SGHTA, CDR2 FQGNSA. CDR3 sequence (DNA): TGTGCCAGCAGCTTAGTGGGATTCGGGAATCAGCCCCAGCATTTT. Translation gives CASSLVGFGNQPQHF.

This clonotype is judged medium-sized. The chain has TRBV19 and TRBJ1-1; 10 bases are shared with TRBD1. The CDR3 totals 13 residues. J gave up 10 bases and V 5 bases, and 7 bases lay outside the gene matches. Per the germline V gene, CDR1 is LNHDA and CDR2 is SQIVND (reference sequence). CDR3 region: CASSGATGGRAFF. The CDR3 nucleotides are TGTGCCAGTAGTGGGGCGACAGGGGGCAGAGCTTTCTTT.

This clonotype occurred many times. The chain carries TRBV5-1 and TRBJ2-7; possibly TRBD1 for D (5 bases). The CDR3 runs to 12 residues. Trimming cost V 0 bases and J 6 bases, with 7 bases left between them. Germline V gene sequence: CDR1 SGHRS, CDR2 YFSETQ. The CDR3, as DNA: TGCGCCAGCAGCTTGGCAGGGTCCGAGCAGTACTTC. It translates to CASSLAGSEQYF.

The CDR3 spells CASTLSALSGNTIYF. In DNA, the CDR3 is TGCGCCAGCACATTGTCAGCCCTCTCTGGAAACACCATATATTTT. The chain employs TRBV4-1 and TRBJ1-3; no clear D gene. Germline-derived CDR1 and CDR2 are MGHRA and YSYEKL. V was trimmed by 7 bases and J by 0 bases, leaving 13 bases between them. This CDR3 has 15 residues.

This clonotype has only a few counts. The chain is built from TRBV5-1 and TRBJ1-1; D remains unclear. This CDR3 is 16 amino acids long. V gave up 1 base and J gave up 0 bases, with 13 bases separating them. Per germline, CDR1 SGHRS and CDR2 YFSETQ. The CDR3 bases are TGCGCCAGCAGCTTGCCCCCCAAACAACTGAACACTGAAGCTTTCTTT. It encodes CASSLPPKQLNTEAFF.

This clonotype has a handful of counts. J is TRBJ2-5 and V is TRBV2; 9 bases match TRBD1. Germline V gene data show CDR1 as SNHLY and CDR2 as FYNNEI. The CDR3 sequence is 15 residues long. The ends lost 6 bases at V and 5 bases at J; junction bases unmatched: 10. CDR3 region: CASRALGQGVETQYF. In DNA form, the CDR3 reads TGTGCCAGCAGGGCCTTGGGACAGGGCGTCGAGACCCAGTACTTC.

This clonotype was seen many times. The V call is TRBV10-3, the J call TRBJ1-1; TRBD1 agrees at 9 bases. This CDR3 is 17 amino acids long. Germline V gene lookup returns CDR1 ENHRY and CDR2 SYGVKD. V dropped 7 bases and J dropped 1; count of bases not matched to a gene: 13. The CDR3 DNA is TGTGCCATCACGTCGGGACAGGGTTTGGCTACGAACACTGAAGCTTTCTTT. Protein: CAITSGQGLATNTEAFF.

The CDR3 is CASSLGRRLFF. The CDR3 coding sequence is TGTGCCAGCAGCCTTGGCCGGCGACTGTTTTTT. This sequence joins TRBV12-3 or TRBV12-4 and TRBJ1-4; D is ambiguous. The CDR3 is 11 amino acids. Trimming left V 6 bases short and J 13 bases short, with 12 bases between.

The gene calls are TRBV20-1 and TRBJ1-5; 9 nucleotides align to TRBD1. The CDR3 is made up of 16 amino acids. Looked up from germline, CDR1 is DFQATT and CDR2 is SNEGSKA (reference sequence). The V segment lost 6 bases and the J segment 0 bases; nucleotides outside the gene matches: 9. CDR3 loop: CSASPGQGSSNQPQHF. The CDR3 DNA reads as TGCAGTGCGTCACCGGGACAGGGTTCTAGCAATCAGCCCCAGCATTTT.

This clonotype was seen ten or more times. The chain combines TRBV6-1 with TRBJ1-6, with a possible D match to TRBD1 (5 bases). V was cut by 6 bases and J by 7 bases, with 16 bases left in between. CDR3 length: 15 amino acids. The germline V gene encodes CDR1 MNHNS and CDR2 SASEGT. CDR3 residues: CASRVDGTANSPLHF. The CDR3 DNA is TGTGCCAGCAGAGTAGACGGGACGGCAAATTCACCCCTCCACTTT.

The gene calls are TRBV12-3 or TRBV12-4 and TRBJ1-5, with unresolved D. Trimming pared 3 bases from V and 5 bases from J, leaving 14 bases between. The CDR3 contains 15 residues. The CDR3: CASSFGNTGHQPQHF. DNA for the CDR3: TGTGCCAGCAGTTTTGGCAACACTGGTCATCAGCCCCAGCATTTT.

The rearrangement joins TRBV5-1 to TRBJ2-5; 8 positions match TRBD1. Germline CDR1 and CDR2: SGHRS and YFSETQ. Trimming at V came to 0 bases and at J to 2 bases, leaving 3 bases not matched to a gene. The CDR3 spans 15 residues. The CDR3 DNA follows: TGCGCCAGCAGCTTGGCGCAGGGGGCACAAGAGACCCAGTACTTC. This gives the protein CASSLAQGAQETQYF.